Each of the 18 T cell receptor beta chains below was sequenced from the same sample in a study of cytomegalovirus exposure and HLA in healthy donors. PCR primers comprised 60 Vbeta and 13 Jbeta primers. TCRdb's copy holds only in-frame clones and misses some; the assay was immunoSEQ multiplex PCR. This sample has about 270,000 clones, with about 66% found just once. Sequencing used PBMCs. The receptors originated from a female donor in good health and CMV-seronegative.

The V gene is TRBV7-2, the J gene TRBJ2-5, with a weak D call TRBD1 (7 bases). The J call may be wrong; the DNA end is better matched by TRBJ2-7. The CDR3 is 14 amino acids. CDR1 and CDR2 from the germline V gene are SGHTA and FQGNSA. CDR3: CASRLAGGQYEQYF. CDR3 sequence (DNA): TGTGCCAGCAGGCTAGCAGGGGGGCAATACGAGCAGTACTTC.

Comments on this clone: An end of the junction does not agree with germline; a read error may underlie this. The V gene is TRBV7-9, the J gene TRBJ2-1; D is undetermined. The CDR3 sequence is 14 residues long. Per the germline V gene, CDR1 is SEHNR and CDR2 is FQNEAQ (reference sequence). The CDR3 loop is CSSSFSVSYNEQFF. The CDR3 DNA follows: TGTTCCAGCAGCTTTTCCGTCTCCTACAATGAGCAGTTCTTC.

The chain employs TRBV9 and TRBJ1-5; possible D gene TRBD1, 5 bases. Deletions cut 2 bases from V and 9 bases from J, with 15 bases between. The CDR3 has 14 amino acids. In germline, CDR1 is SGDLS, CDR2 YYNGEE. The chain's CDR3 is CASSVDSRPWPQHF. CDR3 nucleotide sequence: TGTGCCAGCAGCGTCGACAGCCGCCCTTGGCCCCAGCATTTT.

This clone was found once. The chain carries TRBV4-1 and TRBJ2-2; no definite D call. The V gene lost 3 bases and the J gene lost 6 bases, with 5 bases spanning the gap. CDR1 and CDR2 from the germline V gene are MGHRA and YSYEKL. The length of the CDR3 is 12 residues. For the CDR3, the DNA is TGCGCCAGCAGCCATTCCTCCGGGGAGCTGTTTTTT. Its protein is CASSHSSGELFF.

V and J are TRBV6-5 and TRBJ1-5; D gene uncertain. Germline V CDR1 and CDR2: MNHEY, SVGAGI. The CDR3 runs to 15 residues. Trimming removed 4 bases at V and 0 bases at J, with 10 bases between. The CDR3 coding sequence is TGTGCCAGCAGTTCATCCCCTAATAGCAATCAGCCCCAGCATTTT. Amino acid sequence: CASSSSPNSNQPQHF.

This clone was seen only once. The V and J genes are TRBV5-1 and TRBJ1-6, with D unclear. The CDR3 runs to 15 residues. Germline V gene data show CDR1 as SGHRS and CDR2 as YFSETQ. V was shortened by 5 bases and J by 6 bases, with 15 bases between the two germline ends. Here the CDR3 DNA reads TGCGCCAGCAGTGCGGTTGAATCCGCTAATTCACCCCTCCACTTT. Its protein is CASSAVESANSPLHF.

This rearrangement joins TRBV5-1 to TRBJ1-2; TRBD1 matches at 10 bases. The J segment lost 2 bases and the V segment lost 5 bases, leaving 9 bases of the junction unmatched. The CDR3 length is 16 residues. CDR1 is SGHRS and CDR2 is YFSETQ in the germline V gene. The CDR3 reads CASSLTGGPTNYGYTF. Here the CDR3 DNA reads TGCGCCAGCAGTCTGACAGGGGGCCCTACGAACTATGGCTACACCTTC.

This chain links TRBV5-6 with TRBJ1-2; D unresolved. Germline CDR1 reads SGHDT; CDR2 reads YYEEEE. Deletions cut 4 bases from V and 6 bases from J, with 13 bases between. The CDR3 has 13 amino acids. The CDR3 sequence: CASSPTEFNGYTF. The CDR3 nucleotides are TGTGCCAGCAGCCCTACCGAGTTTAATGGCTACACCTTC.

V is TRBV30 and J is TRBJ2-1; 14 bases align to TRBD2. The CDR3 sequence is 16 residues long. V lost 4 bases and J lost 10; bases outside the gene matches: 12. Germline-derived CDR1 and CDR2 are GTSNPN and SVGIG (reference sequence). CDR3 residues: CAWKGPTSGRAREQFF. In DNA form, the CDR3 reads TGTGCCTGGAAGGGACCGACTAGCGGGAGGGCCCGGGAGCAGTTCTTC.

A note on this clone: Other nucleotide sequences from this sample produce the same CDR3. The J gene is TRBJ2-7, the V gene TRBV9; no definite D call. The CDR3 covers 14 residues. CDR1 is SGDLS and CDR2 is YYNGEE in the germline V gene. V lost 0 bases, J lost 0 bases, and 7 bases lay in between. DNA for the CDR3: TGTGCCAGCAGCGTAGTGCCTAGCTCCTACGAGCAGTACTTC. Residues: CASSVVPSSYEQYF.

A few counts support this clone. The rearrangement joins TRBV5-6 to TRBJ1-1; TRBD1 is a possible D gene (5 bases). The CDR3 loop spans 16 amino acids. The ends were cut back, 0 bases at V and 0 bases at J, with 12 bases in the middle. From germline, CDR1 is SGHDT and CDR2 YYEEEE. CDR3 region: CASSLGGVLMNTEAFF. In DNA form, the CDR3 reads TGTGCCAGCAGCTTGGGGGGCGTTCTCATGAACACTGAAGCTTTCTTT.

This clone occurred a few times. This chain links TRBV29-1 with TRBJ2-7, with TRBD1 matching 8 bases. The junction had 7 bases not matched to a gene; V was cut back by 0 bases and J by 0 bases. Germline CDR1 is SQVTM and CDR2 is ANQGSEA. The CDR3 extends over 16 amino acids. The CDR3 region is CSVEERNRGSSYEQYF. As DNA, the CDR3 is TGCAGCGTTGAAGAGAGAAACAGGGGGAGCTCCTACGAGCAGTACTTC.

The rearrangement joins TRBV9 to TRBJ1-5; D may be TRBD1 (5 bases). The CDR3 loop spans 19 amino acids. Trimming took off 2 bases at V and 5 bases at J, with 26 bases between the two ends. Germline V gene sequence: CDR1 SGDLS, CDR2 YYNGEE. The CDR3 is CASSVEGAGQGLIYQPQHF. The CDR3 coding sequence is TGTGCCAGCAGCGTGGAGGGCGCTGGGCAGGGATTGATCTATCAGCCCCAGCATTTT.

The chain uses TRBV9 and TRBJ1-2; D is perhaps TRBD1 (5 bases). The CDR3 is 14 residues long. Germline assignment: CDR1 SGDLS and CDR2 YYNGEE. V was shortened by 4 bases and J by 4 bases, with 14 bases between the two germline ends. CDR3 residues: CASSSGTGSYGYTF. The DNA of the CDR3 is TGTGCCAGCAGCTCAGGCACAGGCTCCTATGGCTACACCTTC.

DNA for the CDR3: TGTGCCAGCGCAGGGTTCGAGAAGGTGGAAGCTTTCTTT. Translated, it gives CASAGFEKVEAFF. The chain is built from TRBV13 and TRBJ1-1, with D possibly being TRBD1 (5 bases). Per the germline V gene, CDR1 is PRHDT and CDR2 is FYEKMQ (reference sequence). The CDR3 covers 13 residues. V lost 8 bases and J lost 8, with 18 bases in between.

The rearrangement links TRBV5-4 to TRBJ2-1, with 8 bases identical to TRBD2. Trimming removed 5 bases from V and 7 bases from J; junction bases left unmatched: 14. The CDR3 spans 16 residues. CDR1 and CDR2 (germline): SGHNT, YYREEE (reference sequence). The CDR3 region is CASSYRAAGVKNEQFF. CDR3 in DNA: TGTGCCAGCAGTTATAGAGCAGCGGGAGTAAAGAATGAGCAGTTCTTC.

This chain links TRBV28 with TRBJ2-1; 8 nucleotides match TRBD2. This CDR3 is 15 amino acids long. CDR1 is MDHEN and CDR2 is SYDVKM in the germline V gene. Trimming took 2 bases from V and 1 from J; bases not matched to a gene: 1. The CDR3 reads CASSLPSGSYNEQFF. The CDR3 DNA reads as TGTGCCAGCAGTTTACCTAGCGGGTCCTACAATGAGCAGTTCTTC.

The chain couples TRBV7-8 to TRBJ1-5; weak D call: TRBD1 (5 bases). CDR1 is SGHVS and CDR2 is FQNEAQ in the germline V gene. The length of the CDR3 is 14 residues. The germline V and J ends were trimmed by 3 bases and 7 bases, with 13 bases remaining between them. CDR3 residues: CASSLGGVGQPQHF. The DNA for the CDR3 is TGTGCCAGCAGCTTGGGGGGGGTCGGCCAGCCCCAGCATTTT. The full variable domain, completed using reference TRBV7-8 and TRBJ1-5, is GAGVSQSPRYKVAKRGQDVALRCDPISGHVSLFWYQQALGQGPEFLTYFQNEAQLDKSGLPSDRFFAERPEGSVSTLKIQRTQQEDSAVYLCASSLGGVGQPQHFGDGTRLSIL.